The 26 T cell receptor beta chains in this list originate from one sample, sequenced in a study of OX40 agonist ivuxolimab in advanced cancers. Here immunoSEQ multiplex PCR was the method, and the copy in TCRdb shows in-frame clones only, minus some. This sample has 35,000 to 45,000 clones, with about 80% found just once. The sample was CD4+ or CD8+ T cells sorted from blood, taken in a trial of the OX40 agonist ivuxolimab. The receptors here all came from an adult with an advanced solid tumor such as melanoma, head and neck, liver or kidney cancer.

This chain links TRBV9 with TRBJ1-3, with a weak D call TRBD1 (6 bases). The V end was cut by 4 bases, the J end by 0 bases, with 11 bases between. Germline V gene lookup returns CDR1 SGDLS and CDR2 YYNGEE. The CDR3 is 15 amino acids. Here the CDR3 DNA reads TGTGCCAGCAGCCTCGGACAGTACTCTGGAAACACCATATATTTT. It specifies CASSLGQYSGNTIYF. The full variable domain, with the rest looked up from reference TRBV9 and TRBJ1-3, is DSGVTQTPKHLITATGQRVTLRCSPRSGDLSVYWYQQSLDQGLQFLIQYYNGEERAKGNILERFSAQQFPDLHSELNLSSLELGDSALYFCASSLGQYSGNTIYFGEGSWLTVV.

CDR3 nucleotides: TGTGCCAGCAGTGAGCGGGGGGCCGACACAGATACGCAGTATTTT. This gives the protein CASSERGADTDTQYF. V and J are TRBV2 and TRBJ2-3; TRBD2 matches 8 bases. This CDR3 contains 15 residues. The V gene's germline CDR1 is SNHLY and CDR2 FYNNEI. V was clipped by 3 bases and J by 2 bases; unmatched bases: 4.

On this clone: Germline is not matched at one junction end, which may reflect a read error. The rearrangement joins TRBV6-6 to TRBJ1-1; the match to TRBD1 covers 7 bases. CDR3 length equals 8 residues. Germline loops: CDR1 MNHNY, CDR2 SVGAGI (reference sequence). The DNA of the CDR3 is TGTGCCAGCAGTACAGGGGTCTTT. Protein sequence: CASSTGVF.

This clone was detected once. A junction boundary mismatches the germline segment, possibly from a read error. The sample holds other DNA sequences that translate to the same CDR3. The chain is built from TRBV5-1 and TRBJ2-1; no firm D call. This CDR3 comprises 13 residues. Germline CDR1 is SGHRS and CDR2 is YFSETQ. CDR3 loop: CASSLAFYNEQFF. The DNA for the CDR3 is TGCGCCAGCAGCTTGGCCTTTTACAATGAGCAATTCTTC.

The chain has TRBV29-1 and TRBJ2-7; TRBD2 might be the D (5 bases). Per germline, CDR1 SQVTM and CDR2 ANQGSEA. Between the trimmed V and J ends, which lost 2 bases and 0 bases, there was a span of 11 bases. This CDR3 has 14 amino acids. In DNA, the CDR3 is TGCAGCGTTGAATCTCCGGGAAGCTCCTACGAGCAGTACTTC. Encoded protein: CSVESPGSSYEQYF.

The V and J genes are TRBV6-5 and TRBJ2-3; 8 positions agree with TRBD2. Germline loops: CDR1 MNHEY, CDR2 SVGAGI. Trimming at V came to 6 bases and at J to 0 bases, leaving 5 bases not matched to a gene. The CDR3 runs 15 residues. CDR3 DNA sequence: TGTGCCAGCAGAGTAGCGGGGATTAGCACAGATACGCAGTATTTT. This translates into CASRVAGISTDTQYF.

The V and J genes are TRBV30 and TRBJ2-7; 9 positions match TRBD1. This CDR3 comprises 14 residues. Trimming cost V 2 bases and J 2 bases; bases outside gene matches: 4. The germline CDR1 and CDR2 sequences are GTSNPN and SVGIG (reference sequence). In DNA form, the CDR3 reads TGTGCCTGGAGTACCGGACAGGGGACCTACGAGCAGTACTTC. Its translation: CAWSTGQGTYEQYF.

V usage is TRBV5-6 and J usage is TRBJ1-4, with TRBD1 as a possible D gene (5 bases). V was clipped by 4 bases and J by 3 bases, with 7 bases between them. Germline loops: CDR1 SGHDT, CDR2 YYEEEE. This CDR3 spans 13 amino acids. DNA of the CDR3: TGTGCCAGCAGCCGGGGGGCTAATGAAAAACTGTTTTTT. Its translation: CASSRGANEKLFF.

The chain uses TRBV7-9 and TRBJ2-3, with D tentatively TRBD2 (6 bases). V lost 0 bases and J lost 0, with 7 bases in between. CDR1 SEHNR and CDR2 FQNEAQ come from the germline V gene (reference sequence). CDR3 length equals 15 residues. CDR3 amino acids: CASSLAGTSTDTQYF. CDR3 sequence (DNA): TGTGCCAGCAGCTTAGCCGGGACTAGCACAGATACGCAGTATTTT.

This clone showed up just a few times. CDR3 DNA: TGCAGCGTTGAAGTCAGTTACGGGGACACTGAAGCTTTCTTT. Encoded protein: CSVEVSYGDTEAFF. The gene calls are TRBV29-1 and TRBJ1-1; D uncertain. This CDR3 region has 14 residues. The V gene's germline CDR1 is SQVTM and CDR2 ANQGSEA. Trimming removed 1 base at V and 3 bases at J, with 12 bases between. Based on the CDR3 plus reference TRBV29-1 and TRBJ1-1, the full variable domain is SAVISQKPSRDICQRGTSLTIQCQVDSQVTMMFWYRQQPGQSLTLIATANQGSEATYESGFVIDKFPISRPNLTFSTLTVSNMSPEDSSIYLCSVEVSYGDTEAFFGQGTRLTVV.

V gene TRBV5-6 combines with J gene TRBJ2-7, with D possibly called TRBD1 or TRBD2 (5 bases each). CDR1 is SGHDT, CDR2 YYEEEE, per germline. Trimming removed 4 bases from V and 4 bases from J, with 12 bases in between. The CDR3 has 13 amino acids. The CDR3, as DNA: TGTGCCAGCAGCCCCGCGAGGGGATACGAGCAGTACTTC. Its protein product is CASSPARGYEQYF.

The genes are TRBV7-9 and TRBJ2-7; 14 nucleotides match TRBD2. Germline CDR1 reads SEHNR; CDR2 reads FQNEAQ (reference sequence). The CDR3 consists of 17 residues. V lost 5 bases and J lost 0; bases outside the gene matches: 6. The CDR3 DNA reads TGTGCCAGCAGCCCCGGACTAGCGGGAGGCCGCTCCTACGAGCAGTACTTC. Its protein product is CASSPGLAGGRSYEQYF.

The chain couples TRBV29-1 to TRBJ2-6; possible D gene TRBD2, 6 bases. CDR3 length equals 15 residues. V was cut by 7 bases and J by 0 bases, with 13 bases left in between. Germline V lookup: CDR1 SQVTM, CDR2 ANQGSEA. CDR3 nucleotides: TGCAGCGGGCAACCGGGGGACTCTGGGGCCAACGTCCTGACTTTC. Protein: CSGQPGDSGANVLTF.

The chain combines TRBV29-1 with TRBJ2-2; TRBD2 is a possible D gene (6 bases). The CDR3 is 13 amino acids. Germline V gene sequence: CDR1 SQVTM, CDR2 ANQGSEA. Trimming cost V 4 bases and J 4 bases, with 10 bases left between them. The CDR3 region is CSVGRALTGELFF. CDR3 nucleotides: TGCAGCGTTGGGAGGGCCCTCACCGGGGAGCTGTTTTTT.

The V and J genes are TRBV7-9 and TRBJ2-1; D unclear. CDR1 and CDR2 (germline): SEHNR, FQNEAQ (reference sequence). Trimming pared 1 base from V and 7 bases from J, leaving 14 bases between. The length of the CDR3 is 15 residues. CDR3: CASSLVRTAGNEQFF. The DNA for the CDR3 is TGTGCCAGCAGCTTAGTCAGGACGGCCGGAAATGAGCAGTTCTTC. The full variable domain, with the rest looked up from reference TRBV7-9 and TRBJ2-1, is DTGVSQNPRHKITKRGQNVTFRCDPISEHNRLYWYRQTLGQGPEFLTYFQNEAQLEKSRLLSDRFSAERPKGSFSTLEIQRTEQGDSAMYLCASSLVRTAGNEQFFGPGTRLTVL.

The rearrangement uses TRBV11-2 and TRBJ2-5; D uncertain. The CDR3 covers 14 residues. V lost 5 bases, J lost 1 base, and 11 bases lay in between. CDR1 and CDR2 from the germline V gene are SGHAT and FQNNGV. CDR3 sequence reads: CASSLTVGQETQYF. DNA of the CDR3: TGTGCCAGCAGCCTAACTGTGGGCCAAGAGACCCAGTACTTC. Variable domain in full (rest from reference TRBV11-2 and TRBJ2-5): EAGVAQSPRYKIIEKRQSVAFWCNPISGHATLYWYQQILGQGPKLLIQFQNNGVVDDSQLPKDRFSAERLKGVDSTLKIQPAKLEDSAVYLCASSLTVGQETQYFGPGTRLLVL.

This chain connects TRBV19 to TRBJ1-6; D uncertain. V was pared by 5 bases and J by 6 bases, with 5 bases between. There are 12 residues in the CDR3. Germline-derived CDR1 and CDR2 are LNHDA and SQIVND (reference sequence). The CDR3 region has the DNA TGTGCCAGTAGTGTGGGTAATTCACCCCTCCACTTT. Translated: CASSVGNSPLHF.

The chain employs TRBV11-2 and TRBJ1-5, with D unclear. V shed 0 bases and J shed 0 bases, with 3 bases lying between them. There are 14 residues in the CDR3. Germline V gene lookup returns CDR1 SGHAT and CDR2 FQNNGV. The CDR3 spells CASSLDHSNQPQHF. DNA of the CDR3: TGTGCCAGCAGCTTAGACCATAGCAATCAGCCCCAGCATTTT.

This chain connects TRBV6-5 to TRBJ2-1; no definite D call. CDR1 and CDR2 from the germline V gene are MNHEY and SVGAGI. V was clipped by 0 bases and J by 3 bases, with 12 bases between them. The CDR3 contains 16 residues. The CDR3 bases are TGTGCCAGCAGTTACTCGGCGACAATGGGCTACAATGAGCAGTTCTTC. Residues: CASSYSATMGYNEQFF.

The DNA for the CDR3 is TGTGCCAGCAGTTACTCGACAACAGATAGCAATCAGCCCCAGCATTTT. It translates to CASSYSTTDSNQPQHF. The rearrangement uses TRBV6-5 and TRBJ1-5; D not certain. V lost 0 bases, J lost 0 bases, and 9 bases lay in between. From germline, CDR1 is MNHEY and CDR2 SVGAGI. The CDR3 is 16 amino acids.

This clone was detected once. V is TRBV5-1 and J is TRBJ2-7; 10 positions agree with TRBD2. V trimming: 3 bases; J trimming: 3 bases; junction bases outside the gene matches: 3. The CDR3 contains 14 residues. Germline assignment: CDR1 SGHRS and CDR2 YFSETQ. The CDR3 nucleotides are TGCGCCAGCAGCTCAGCGGGAGGGTACTACGAGCAGTACTTC. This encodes CASSSAGGYYEQYF.

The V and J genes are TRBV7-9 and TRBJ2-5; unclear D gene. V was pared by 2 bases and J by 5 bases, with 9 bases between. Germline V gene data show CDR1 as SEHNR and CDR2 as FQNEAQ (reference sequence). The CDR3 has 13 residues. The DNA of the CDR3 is TGTGCCAGCAGCTTAACCAGAGCGGAGACCCAGTACTTC. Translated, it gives CASSLTRAETQYF. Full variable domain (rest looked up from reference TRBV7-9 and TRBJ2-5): DTGVSQNPRHKITKRGQNVTFRCDPISEHNRLYWYRQTLGQGPEFLTYFQNEAQLEKSRLLSDRFSAERPKGSFSTLEIQRTEQGDSAMYLCASSLTRAETQYFGPGTRLLVL.

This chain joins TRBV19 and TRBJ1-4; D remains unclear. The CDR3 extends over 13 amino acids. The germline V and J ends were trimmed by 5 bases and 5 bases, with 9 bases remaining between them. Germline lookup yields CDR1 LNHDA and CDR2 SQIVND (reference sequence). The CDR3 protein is CASSPKENEKLFF. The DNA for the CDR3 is TGTGCCAGTAGTCCCAAGGAAAATGAAAAACTGTTTTTT.

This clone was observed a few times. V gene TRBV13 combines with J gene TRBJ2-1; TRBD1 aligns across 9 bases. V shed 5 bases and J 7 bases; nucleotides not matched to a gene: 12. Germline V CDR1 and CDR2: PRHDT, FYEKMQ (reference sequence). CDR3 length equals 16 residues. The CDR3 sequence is CASSPSTGGRRNEQFF. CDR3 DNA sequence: TGTGCCAGCAGCCCTTCGACAGGGGGACGAAGGAATGAGCAGTTCTTC.

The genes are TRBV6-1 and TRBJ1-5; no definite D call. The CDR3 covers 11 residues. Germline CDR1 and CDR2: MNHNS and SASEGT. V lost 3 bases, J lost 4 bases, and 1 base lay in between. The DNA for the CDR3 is TGTGCCAGCAGTGATAATCAGCCCCAGCATTTT. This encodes CASSDNQPQHF.

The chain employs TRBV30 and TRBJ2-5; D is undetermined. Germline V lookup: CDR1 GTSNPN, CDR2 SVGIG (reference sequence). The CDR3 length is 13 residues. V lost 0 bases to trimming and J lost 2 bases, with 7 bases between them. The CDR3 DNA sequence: TGTGCCTGGAGTGTATATCCACAAGAGACCCAGTACTTC. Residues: CAWSVYPQETQYF.